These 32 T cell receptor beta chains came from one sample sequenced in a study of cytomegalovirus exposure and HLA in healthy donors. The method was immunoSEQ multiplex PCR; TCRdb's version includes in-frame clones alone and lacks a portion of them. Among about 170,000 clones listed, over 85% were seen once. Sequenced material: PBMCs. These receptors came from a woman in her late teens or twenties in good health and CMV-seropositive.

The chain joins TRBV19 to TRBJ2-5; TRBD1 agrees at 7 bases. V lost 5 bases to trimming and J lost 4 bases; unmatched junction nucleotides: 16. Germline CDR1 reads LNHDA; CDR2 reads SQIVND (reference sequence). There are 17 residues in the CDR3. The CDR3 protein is CASSSRGGQGVGETQYF. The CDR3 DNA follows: TGTGCCAGTAGTTCTCGAGGGGGCCAGGGGGTCGGAGAGACCCAGTACTTC.

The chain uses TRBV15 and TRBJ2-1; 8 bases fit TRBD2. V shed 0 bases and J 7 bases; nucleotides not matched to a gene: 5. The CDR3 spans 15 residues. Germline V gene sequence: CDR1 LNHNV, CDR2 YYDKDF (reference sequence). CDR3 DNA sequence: TGTGCCACCAGCAGAGATCTGGCTAGCGGGAATGAGCAGTTCTTC. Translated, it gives CATSRDLASGNEQFF.

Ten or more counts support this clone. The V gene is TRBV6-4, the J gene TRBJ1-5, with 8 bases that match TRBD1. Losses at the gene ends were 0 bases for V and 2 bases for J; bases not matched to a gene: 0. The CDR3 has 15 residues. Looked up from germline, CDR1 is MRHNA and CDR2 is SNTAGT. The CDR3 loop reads CASSDSTGGNQPQHF. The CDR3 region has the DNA TGTGCCAGCAGTGACTCGACAGGGGGCAATCAGCCCCAGCATTTT.

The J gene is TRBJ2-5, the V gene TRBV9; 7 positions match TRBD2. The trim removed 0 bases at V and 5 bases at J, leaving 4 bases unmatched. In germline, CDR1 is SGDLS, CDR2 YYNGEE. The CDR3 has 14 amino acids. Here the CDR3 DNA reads TGTGCCAGCAGCGTAGGCGGGAGTGGTGAGACCCAGTACTTC. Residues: CASSVGGSGETQYF.

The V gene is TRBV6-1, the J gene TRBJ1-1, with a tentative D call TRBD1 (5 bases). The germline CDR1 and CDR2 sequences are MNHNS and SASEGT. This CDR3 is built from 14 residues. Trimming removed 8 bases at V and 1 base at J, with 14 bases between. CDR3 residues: CASHHTGGNTEAFF. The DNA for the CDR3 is TGTGCCAGCCACCATACAGGCGGGAACACTGAAGCTTTCTTT.

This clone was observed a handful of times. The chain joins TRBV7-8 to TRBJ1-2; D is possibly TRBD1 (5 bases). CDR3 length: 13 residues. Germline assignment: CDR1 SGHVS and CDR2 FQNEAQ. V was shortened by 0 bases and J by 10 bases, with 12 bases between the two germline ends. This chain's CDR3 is CASSLAGREAYTF. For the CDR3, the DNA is TGTGCCAGCAGCTTAGCTGGCAGGGAGGCCTACACCTTC.

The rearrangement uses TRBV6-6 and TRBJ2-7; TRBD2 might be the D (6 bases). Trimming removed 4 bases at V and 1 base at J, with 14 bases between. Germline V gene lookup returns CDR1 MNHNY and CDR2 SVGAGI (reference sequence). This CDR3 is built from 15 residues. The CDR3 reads CASSSLVGGSYEQYF. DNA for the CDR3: TGTGCCAGCAGTTCATTGGTGGGGGGATCCTACGAGCAGTACTTC.

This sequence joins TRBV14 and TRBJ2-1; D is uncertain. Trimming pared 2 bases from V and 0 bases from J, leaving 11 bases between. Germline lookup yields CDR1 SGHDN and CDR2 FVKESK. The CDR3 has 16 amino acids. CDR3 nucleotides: TGTGCCAGCAGCCAACCTCCGCCGAGCTCCTACAATGAGCAGTTCTTC. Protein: CASSQPPPSSYNEQFF.

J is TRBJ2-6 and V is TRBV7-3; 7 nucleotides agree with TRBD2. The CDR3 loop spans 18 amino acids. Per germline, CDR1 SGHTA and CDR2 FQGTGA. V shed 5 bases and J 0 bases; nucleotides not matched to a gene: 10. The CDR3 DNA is TGTGCCAGCAGCCCCTGGGGGGGGATCGTCTCTGGGGCCAACGTCCTGACTTTC. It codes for CASSPWGGIVSGANVLTF.

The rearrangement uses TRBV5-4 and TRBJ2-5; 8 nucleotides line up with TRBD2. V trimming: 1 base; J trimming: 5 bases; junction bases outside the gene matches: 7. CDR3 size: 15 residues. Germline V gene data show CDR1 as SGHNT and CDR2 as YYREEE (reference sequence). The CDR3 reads CASSLSSGSAETQYF. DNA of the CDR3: TGTGCCAGCAGCTTGTCCAGCGGGAGCGCGGAGACCCAGTACTTC.

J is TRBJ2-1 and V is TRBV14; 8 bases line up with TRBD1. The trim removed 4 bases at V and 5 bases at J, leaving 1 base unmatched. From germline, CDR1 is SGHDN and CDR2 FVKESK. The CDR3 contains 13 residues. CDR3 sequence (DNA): TGTGCCAGCAGCCCGGACAGGGACAATGAGCAGTTCTTC. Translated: CASSPDRDNEQFF.

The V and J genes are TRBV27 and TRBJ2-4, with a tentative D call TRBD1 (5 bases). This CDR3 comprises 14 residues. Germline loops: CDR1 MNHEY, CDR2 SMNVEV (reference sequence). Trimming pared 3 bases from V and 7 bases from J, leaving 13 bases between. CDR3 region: CASSFYNQGNIQYF. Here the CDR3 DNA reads TGTGCCAGCAGTTTCTATAACCAGGGTAACATTCAGTACTTC.

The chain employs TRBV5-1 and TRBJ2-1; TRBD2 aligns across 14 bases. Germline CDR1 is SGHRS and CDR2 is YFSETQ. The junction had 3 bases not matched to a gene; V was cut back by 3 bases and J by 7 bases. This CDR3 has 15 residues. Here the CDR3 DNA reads TGCGCCAGCAGCTCGGGACTAGCGGGAGTAAATGAGCAGTTCTTC. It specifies CASSSGLAGVNEQFF.

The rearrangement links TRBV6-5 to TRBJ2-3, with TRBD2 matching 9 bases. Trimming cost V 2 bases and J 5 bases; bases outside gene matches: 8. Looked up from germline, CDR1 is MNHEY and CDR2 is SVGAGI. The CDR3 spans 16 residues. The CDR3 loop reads CASSYRAGGPGDTQYF. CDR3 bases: TGTGCCAGCAGTTACCGCGCGGGAGGGCCGGGAGATACGCAGTATTTT.

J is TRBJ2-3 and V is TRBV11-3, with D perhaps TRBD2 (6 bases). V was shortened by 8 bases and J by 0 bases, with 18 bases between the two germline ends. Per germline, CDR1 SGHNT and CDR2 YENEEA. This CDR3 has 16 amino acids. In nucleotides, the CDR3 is TGTGCCAGCTCGACGGGGACCGGGACTAGCACAGATACGCAGTATTTT. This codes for CASSTGTGTSTDTQYF. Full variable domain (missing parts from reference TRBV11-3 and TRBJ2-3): EAGVVQSPRYKIIEKKQPVAFWCNPISGHNTLYWYLQNLGQGPELLIRYENEEAVDDSQLPKDRFSAERLKGVDSTLKIQPAELGDSAVYLCASSTGTGTSTDTQYFGPGTRLTVL.

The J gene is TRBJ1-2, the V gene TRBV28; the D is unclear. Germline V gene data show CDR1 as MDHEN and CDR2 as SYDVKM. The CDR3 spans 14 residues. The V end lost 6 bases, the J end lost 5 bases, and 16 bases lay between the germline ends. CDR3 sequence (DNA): TGTGCCAGCAGAAGCTATTTCCGAGGGTATGGCTACACCTTC. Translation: CASRSYFRGYGYTF.

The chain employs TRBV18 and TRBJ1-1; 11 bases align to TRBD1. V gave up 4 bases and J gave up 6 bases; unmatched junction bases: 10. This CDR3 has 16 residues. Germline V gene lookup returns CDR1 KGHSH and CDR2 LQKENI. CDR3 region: CASSQGTGGLDAEAFF. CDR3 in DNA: TGTGCCAGCTCACAGGGGACAGGGGGTTTAGACGCTGAAGCTTTCTTT.

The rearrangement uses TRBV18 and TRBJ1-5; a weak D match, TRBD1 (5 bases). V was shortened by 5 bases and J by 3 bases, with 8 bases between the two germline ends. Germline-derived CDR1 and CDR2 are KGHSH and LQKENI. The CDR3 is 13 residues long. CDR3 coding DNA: TGTGCCAGCTCAGGCAGGGACAATCAGCCCCAGCATTTT. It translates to CASSGRDNQPQHF.

The CDR3 protein is CASSPGTSYEQYF. The CDR3 region has the DNA TGTGCCAGTAGTCCAGGGACTAGCTACGAGCAGTACTTC. The V call is TRBV19, the J call TRBJ2-7; 8 nucleotides match TRBD2. V gave up 5 bases and J gave up 3 bases; unmatched junction bases: 3. CDR1 is LNHDA, CDR2 SQIVND, per germline (reference sequence). This CDR3 is built from 13 residues.

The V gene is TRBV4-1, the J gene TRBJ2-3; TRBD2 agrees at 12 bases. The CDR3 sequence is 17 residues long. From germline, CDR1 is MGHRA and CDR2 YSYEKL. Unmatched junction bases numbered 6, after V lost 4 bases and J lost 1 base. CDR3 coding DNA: TGCGCCAGCAGCCCCTGGACTAGCGGGGCAGGCACAGATACGCAGTATTTT. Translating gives CASSPWTSGAGTDTQYF.

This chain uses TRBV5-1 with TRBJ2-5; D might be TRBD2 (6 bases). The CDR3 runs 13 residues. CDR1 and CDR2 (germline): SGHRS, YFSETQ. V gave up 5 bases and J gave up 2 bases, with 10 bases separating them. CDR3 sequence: CASRPAGQETQYF. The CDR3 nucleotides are TGCGCCAGCAGGCCCGCGGGGCAAGAGACCCAGTACTTC.

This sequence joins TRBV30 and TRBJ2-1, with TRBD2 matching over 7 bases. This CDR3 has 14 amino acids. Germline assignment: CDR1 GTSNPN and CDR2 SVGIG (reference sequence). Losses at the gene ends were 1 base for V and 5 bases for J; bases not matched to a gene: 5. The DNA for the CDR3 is TGTGCCTGGAGTGAGAGACTAGCAAACAATGAGCAGTTCTTC. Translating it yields CAWSERLANNEQFF. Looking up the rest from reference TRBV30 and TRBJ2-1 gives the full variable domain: SQTIHQWPATLVQPVGSPLSLECTVEGTSNPNLYWYRQAAGRGLQLLFYSVGIGQISSEVPQNLSASRPQDRQFILSSKKLLLSDSGFYLCAWSERLANNEQFFGPGTRLTVL.

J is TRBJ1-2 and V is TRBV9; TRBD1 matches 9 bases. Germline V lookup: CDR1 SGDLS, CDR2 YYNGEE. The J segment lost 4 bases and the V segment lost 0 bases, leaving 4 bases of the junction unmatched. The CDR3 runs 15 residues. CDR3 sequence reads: CASSVGGQGGYGYTF. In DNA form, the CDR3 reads TGTGCCAGCAGCGTAGGGGGACAGGGTGGCTATGGCTACACCTTC.

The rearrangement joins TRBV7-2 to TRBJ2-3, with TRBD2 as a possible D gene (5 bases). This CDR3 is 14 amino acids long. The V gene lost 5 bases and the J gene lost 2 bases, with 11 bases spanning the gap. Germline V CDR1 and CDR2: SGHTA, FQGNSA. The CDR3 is CASSPGLITDTQYF. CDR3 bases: TGTGCCAGCAGCCCAGGACTGATCACAGATACGCAGTATTTT. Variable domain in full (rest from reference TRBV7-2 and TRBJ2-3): GAGVSQSPSNKVTEKGKDVELRCDPISGHTALYWYRQSLGQGLEFLIYFQGNSAPDKSGLPSDRFSAERTGGSVSTLTIQRTQQEDSAVYLCASSPGLITDTQYFGPGTRLTVL.

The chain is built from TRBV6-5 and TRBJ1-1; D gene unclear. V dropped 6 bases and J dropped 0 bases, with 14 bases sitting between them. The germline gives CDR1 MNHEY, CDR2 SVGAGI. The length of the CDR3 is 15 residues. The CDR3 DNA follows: TGTGCCAGCAGGGGAGGACTGCCCATGAACACTGAAGCTTTCTTT. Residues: CASRGGLPMNTEAFF.

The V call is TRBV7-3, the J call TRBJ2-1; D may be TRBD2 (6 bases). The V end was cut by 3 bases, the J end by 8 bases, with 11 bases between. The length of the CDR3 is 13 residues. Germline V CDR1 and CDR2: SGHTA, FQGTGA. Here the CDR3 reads CASSLTRRDEQFF. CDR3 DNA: TGTGCCAGCAGCTTGACTAGAAGGGATGAGCAGTTCTTC.

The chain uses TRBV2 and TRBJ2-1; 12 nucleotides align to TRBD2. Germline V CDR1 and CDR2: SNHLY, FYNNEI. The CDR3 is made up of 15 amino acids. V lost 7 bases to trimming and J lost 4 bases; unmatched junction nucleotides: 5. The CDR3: CASILAGGSYNEQFF. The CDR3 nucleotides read TGTGCCAGCATACTAGCGGGAGGTTCTTACAATGAGCAGTTCTTC.

The DNA of the CDR3 is TGTGCCAGCAGCTTTGGTGGACAGGGCTACAATGAGCAGTTCTTC. Its translation: CASSFGGQGYNEQFF. The J gene is TRBJ2-1, the V gene TRBV5-4; 8 bases line up with TRBD1. Germline CDR1 and CDR2: SGHNT and YYREEE (reference sequence). This CDR3 has 15 residues. Germline trimming cut 2 bases from V and 3 bases from J; bases unmatched to any gene: 4.

The CDR3 DNA is TGTGCCAGCAGCTTGGGCGGGAGGAACTCCTACAATGAGCAGTTCTTC. It specifies CASSLGGRNSYNEQFF. The V gene is TRBV7-3, the J gene TRBJ2-1; 8 positions match TRBD2. With V trimmed by 3 bases and J by 0 bases, 4 bases remained unmatched. Germline values: CDR1 SGHTA, CDR2 FQGTGA. The CDR3 is 16 residues long. Full variable domain (rest looked up from reference TRBV7-3 and TRBJ2-1): GAGVSQTPSNKVTEKGKYVELRCDPISGHTALYWYRQSLGQGPEFLIYFQGTGAADDSGLPNDRFFAVRPEGSVSTLKIQRTERGDSAVYLCASSLGGRNSYNEQFFGPGTRLTVL.

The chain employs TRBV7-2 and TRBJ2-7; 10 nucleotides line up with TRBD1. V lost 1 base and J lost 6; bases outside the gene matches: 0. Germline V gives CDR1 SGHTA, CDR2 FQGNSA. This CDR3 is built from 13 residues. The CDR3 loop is CASSLGTGGEQYF. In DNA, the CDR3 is TGTGCCAGCAGCTTAGGGACAGGGGGCGAGCAGTACTTC. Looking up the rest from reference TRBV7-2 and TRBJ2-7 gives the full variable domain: GAGVSQSPSNKVTEKGKDVELRCDPISGHTALYWYRQSLGQGLEFLIYFQGNSAPDKSGLPSDRFSAERTGGSVSTLTIQRTQQEDSAVYLCASSLGTGGEQYFGPGTRLTVT.

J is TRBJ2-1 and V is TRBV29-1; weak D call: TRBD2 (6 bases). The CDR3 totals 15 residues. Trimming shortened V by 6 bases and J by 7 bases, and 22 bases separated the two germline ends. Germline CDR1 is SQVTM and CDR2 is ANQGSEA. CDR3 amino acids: CSVPKGPPGGNEQFF. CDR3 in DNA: TGCAGCGTCCCCAAGGGCCCTCCCGGGGGTAATGAGCAGTTCTTC.

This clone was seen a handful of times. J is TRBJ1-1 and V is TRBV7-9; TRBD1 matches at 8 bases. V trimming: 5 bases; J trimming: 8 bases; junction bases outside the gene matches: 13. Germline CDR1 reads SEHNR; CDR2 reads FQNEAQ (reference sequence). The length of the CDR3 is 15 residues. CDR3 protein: CASSPLSFDRGEAFF. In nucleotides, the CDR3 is TGTGCCAGCAGCCCCCTATCCTTCGACAGGGGAGAAGCTTTCTTT.